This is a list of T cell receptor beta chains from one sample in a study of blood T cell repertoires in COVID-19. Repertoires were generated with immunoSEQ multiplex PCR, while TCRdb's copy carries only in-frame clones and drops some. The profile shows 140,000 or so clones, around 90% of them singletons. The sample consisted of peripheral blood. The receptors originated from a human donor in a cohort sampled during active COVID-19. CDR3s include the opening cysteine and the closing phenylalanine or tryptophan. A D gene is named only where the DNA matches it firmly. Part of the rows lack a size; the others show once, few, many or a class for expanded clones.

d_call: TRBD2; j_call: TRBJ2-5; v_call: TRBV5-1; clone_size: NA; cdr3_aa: CASSFRLAGTTQETQYF; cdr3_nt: TGCGCCAGCAGCTTTCGGCTAGCGGGGACCACCCAAGAGACCCAGTACTTC
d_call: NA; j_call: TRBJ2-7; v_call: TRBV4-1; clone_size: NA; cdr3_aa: CASSQAPWGVSYEQYF; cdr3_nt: TGCGCCAGCAGCCAAGCCCCGTGGGGGGTCTCCTACGAGCAGTACTTC
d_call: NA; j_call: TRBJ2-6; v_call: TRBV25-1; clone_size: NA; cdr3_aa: CASSESIANSGANVLTF; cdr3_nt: TGTGCCAGCAGTGAATCAATTGCTAACTCTGGGGCCAACGTCCTGACTTTC
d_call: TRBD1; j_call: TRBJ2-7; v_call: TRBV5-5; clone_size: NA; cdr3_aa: CASSFAGGHEQYF; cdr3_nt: TGTGCCAGCAGCTTCGCAGGGGGACACGAGCAGTACTTC
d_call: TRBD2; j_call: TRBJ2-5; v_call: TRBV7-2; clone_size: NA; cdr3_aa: CASSPGLAGDGETQYF; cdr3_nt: TGTGCCAGCAGCCCCGGACTAGCGGGGGATGGTGAGACCCAGTACTTC
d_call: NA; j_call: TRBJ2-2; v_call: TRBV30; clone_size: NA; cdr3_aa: CAWGPGDPGELFF; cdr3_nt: TGTGCCTGGGGCCCTGGAGACCCCGGGGAGCTGTTTTTT
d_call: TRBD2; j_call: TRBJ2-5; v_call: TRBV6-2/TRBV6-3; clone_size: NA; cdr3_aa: CASSYGTSYRETQYF; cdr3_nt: TGTGCCAGCAGTTATGGGACTAGCTACAGAGAGACCCAGTACTTC
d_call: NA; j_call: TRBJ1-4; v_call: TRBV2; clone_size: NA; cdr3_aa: CASSLTGKLFF; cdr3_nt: TGTGCCAGCAGCTTAACGGGGAAACTGTTTTTT
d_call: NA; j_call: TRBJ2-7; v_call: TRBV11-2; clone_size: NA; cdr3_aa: CASSRTRLGEQYF; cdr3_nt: TGTGCCAGCAGCCGTACTCGACTGGGCGAGCAGTACTTC
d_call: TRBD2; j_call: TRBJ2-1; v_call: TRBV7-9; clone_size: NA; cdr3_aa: CASSSTAGGYNEQFF; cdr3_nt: TGTGCCAGCAGCTCCACCGCGGGGGGTTACAATGAGCAGTTCTTC
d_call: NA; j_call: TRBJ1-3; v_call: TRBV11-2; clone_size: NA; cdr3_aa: CASSPTGPGNTIYF; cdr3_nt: TGTGCCAGCAGCCCTACAGGGCCAGGAAACACCATATATTTT
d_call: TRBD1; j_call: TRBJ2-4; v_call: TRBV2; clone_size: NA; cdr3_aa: CASSEAGRGGEFGKNIQYF; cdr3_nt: TGTGCCAGCAGTGAAGCAGGCCGAGGGGGCGAGTTTGGCAAAAACATTCAGTACTTC
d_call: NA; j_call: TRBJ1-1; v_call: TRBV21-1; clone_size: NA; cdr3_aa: CASSQYLGLGTEAFF; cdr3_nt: TGTGCCAGCAGCCAATATTTGGGGCTAGGAACTGAAGCTTTCTTT
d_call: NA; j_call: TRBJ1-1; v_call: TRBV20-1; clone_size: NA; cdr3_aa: CSAPTRGGAFF; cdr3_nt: TGCAGTGCCCCAACCCGAGGGGGAGCTTTCTTT
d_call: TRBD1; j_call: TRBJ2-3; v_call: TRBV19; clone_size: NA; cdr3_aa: CASSGQGAADTQYF; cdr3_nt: TGTGCCAGTAGCGGACAGGGGGCCGCAGATACGCAGTATTTT
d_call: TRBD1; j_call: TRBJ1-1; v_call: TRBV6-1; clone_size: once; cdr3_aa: CASSEVWTGNTEAFF; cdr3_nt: TGTGCCAGCAGTGAAGTTTGGACAGGTAACACTGAAGCTTTCTTT
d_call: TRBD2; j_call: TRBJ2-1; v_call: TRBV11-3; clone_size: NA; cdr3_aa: CASSFGTSGLREQFF; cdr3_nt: TGTGCCAGCAGCTTCGGGACTAGCGGCCTCCGGGAGCAGTTCTTC
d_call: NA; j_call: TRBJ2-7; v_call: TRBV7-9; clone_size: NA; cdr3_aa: CASSSTYEQYF; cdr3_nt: TGTGCCAGCAGCTCAACCTACGAGCAGTACTTC
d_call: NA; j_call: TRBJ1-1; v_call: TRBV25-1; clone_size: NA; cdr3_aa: CASTTDLSRPREAFF; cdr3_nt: TGTGCCAGCACCACAGATTTGAGCAGGCCAAGGGAAGCTTTCTTT
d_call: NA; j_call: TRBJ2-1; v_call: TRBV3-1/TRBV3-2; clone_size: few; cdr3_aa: CASSQGLSYNEQFF; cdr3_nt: TGTGCCAGCAGCCAGGGGCTTTCCTACAATGAGCAGTTCTTC
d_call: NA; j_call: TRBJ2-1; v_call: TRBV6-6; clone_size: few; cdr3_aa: CASTQREPSDEQFF; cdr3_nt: TGTGCCAGCACCCAGAGAGAGCCCAGCGATGAGCAGTTCTTC
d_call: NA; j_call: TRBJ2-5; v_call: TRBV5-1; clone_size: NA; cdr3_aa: CASSLAGQQETQYF; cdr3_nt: TGCGCCAGCAGCTTGGCAGGCCAGCAAGAGACCCAGTACTTC
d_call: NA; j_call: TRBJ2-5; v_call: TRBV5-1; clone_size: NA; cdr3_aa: CASSPGGTEETQYF; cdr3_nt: TGCGCCAGCAGCCCGGGCGGGACAGAAGAGACCCAGTACTTC
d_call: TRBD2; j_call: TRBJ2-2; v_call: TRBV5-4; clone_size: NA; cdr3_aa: CASSGAGGLTGELFF; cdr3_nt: TGTGCCTCCTCGGGAGCGGGGGGGCTGACCGGGGAGCTGTTTTTT
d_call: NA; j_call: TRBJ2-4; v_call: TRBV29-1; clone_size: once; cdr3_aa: CSVEDGGGKNIQYF; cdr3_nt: TGCAGCGTTGAAGATGGGGGCGGGAAAAACATTCAGTACTTC
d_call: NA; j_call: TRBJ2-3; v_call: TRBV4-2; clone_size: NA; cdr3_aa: CASSQPGERSTDTQYF; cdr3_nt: TGTGCCAGCAGCCAACCCGGGGAGCGGTCCACAGATACGCAGTATTTT
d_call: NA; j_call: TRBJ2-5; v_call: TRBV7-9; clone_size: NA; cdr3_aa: CAISQPVAFQTQYF; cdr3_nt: TGTGCCATCAGCCAACCTGTAGCTTTCCAGACCCAGTACTTC
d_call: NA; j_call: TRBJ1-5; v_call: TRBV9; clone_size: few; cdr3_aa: CASSATGNNQPQHF; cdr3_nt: TGTGCCAGCAGCGCCACAGGGAACAATCAGCCCCAGCATTTT
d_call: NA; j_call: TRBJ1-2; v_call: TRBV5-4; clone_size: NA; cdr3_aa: CASSPDSLRARNYGYTF; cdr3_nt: TGTGCCAGCAGCCCCGACTCCCTCAGAGCCCGAAACTATGGCTACACCTTC
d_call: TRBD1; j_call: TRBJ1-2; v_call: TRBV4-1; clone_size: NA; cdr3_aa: CASSPRSTGYGYTF; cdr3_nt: TGCGCCAGCAGCCCACGCTCGACAGGGTATGGCTACACCTTC
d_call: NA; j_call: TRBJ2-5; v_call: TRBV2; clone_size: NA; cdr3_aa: CAIIPGHGLETQYF; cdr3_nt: TGTGCCATCATTCCGGGACACGGGTTAGAGACCCAGTACTTC
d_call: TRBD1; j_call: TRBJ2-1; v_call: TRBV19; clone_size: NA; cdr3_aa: CASSIGAGGSEQFF; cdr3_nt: TGTGCCAGTAGTATAGGGGCAGGGGGCTCGGAGCAGTTCTTC
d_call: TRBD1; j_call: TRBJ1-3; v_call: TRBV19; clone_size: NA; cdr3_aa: CATRQGHSGNTIYF; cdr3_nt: TGTGCCACCCGACAGGGGCACTCTGGAAACACCATATATTTT
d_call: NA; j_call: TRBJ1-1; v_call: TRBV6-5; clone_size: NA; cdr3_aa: CASTGNARYAEAFF; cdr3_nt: TGTGCCAGCACCGGAAATGCCAGGTACGCTGAAGCTTTCTTT
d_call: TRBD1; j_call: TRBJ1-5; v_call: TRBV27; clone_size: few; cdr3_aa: CASQTGFNQPQHF; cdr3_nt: TGTGCCAGCCAGACAGGGTTCAATCAGCCCCAGCATTTT
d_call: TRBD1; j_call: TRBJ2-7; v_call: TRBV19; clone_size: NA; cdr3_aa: CASSTGTGPYEQYF; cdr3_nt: TGTGCCAGTAGTACGGGGACAGGGCCCTACGAGCAGTACTTC
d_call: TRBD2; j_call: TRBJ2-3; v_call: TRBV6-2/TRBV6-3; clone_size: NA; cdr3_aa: CASSYRDYTDTQYF; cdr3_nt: TGTGCCAGCAGTTACCGGGACTACACAGATACGCAGTATTTT
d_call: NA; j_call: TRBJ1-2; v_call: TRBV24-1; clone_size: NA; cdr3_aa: CATSGSDRPYGYTF; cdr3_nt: TGTGCCACCAGTGGCTCCGACAGGCCCTATGGCTACACCTTC
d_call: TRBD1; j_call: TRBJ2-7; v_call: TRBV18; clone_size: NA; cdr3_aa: CASSPRDSSYEQYF; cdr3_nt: TGTGCCAGCTCACCAAGGGACAGCTCCTACGAGCAGTACTTC
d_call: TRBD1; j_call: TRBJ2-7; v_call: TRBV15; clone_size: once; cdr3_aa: CATSRDRTGWGYEQYF; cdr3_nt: TGTGCCACCAGCAGAGATCGGACAGGGTGGGGGTACGAGCAGTACTTC
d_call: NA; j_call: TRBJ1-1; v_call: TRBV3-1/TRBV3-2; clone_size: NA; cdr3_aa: CASSQAGADTEAFF; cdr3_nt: TGTGCCAGCAGCCAAGCTGGGGCCGACACTGAAGCTTTCTTT
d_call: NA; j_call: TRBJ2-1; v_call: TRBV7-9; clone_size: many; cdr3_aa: CASSLAEAGKNEQFF; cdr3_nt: TGTGCCAGCAGCTTAGCGGAGGCAGGAAAAAATGAGCAGTTCTTC
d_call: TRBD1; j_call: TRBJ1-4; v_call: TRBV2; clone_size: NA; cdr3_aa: CASIDTWGQGTNEKLFF; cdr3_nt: TGTGCCAGCATCGATACCTGGGGACAGGGGACTAATGAAAAACTGTTTTTT
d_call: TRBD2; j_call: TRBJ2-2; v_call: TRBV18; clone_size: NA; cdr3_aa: CASSRTSSGELFF; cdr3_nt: TGTGCCAGCTCACGGACTAGCTCCGGGGAGCTGTTTTTT
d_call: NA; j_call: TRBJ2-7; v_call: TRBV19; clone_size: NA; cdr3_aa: CASSTRDKYEQYF; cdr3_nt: TGTGCCAGTAGTACCCGGGACAAGTACGAGCAGTACTTC
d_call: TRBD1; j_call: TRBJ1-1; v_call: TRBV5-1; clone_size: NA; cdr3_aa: CASSHRTGGTEAFF; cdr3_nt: TGCGCCAGCAGCCATCGGACAGGGGGAACTGAAGCTTTCTTT
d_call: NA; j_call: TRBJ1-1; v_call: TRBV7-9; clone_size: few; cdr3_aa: CASSPSTGYNTEAFF; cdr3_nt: TGTGCCAGCAGCCCCTCGACAGGTTATAACACTGAAGCTTTCTTT
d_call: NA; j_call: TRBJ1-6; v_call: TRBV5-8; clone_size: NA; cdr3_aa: CASSAHSTDYNSPLHF; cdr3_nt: TGTGCCAGCAGCGCCCATTCTACCGATTATAATTCACCCCTCCACTTT
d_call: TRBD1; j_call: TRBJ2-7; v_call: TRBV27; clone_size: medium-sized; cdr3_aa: CASSSTGASYEQYF; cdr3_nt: TGTGCCAGCAGTTCAACAGGGGCTTCCTACGAGCAGTACTTC
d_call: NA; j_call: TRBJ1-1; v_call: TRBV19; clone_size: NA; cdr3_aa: CAAKAGNTEAFF; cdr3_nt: TGTGCCGCCAAAGCGGGGAATACTGAAGCTTTCTTT
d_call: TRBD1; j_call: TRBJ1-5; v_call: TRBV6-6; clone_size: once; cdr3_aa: CASSYDRGRGNQPQHF; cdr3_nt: TGTGCCAGCAGTTACGACAGGGGGCGAGGCAATCAGCCCCAGCATTTT
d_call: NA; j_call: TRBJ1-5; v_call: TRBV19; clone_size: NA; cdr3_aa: CASSTGIYEPAQHF; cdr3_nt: TGTGCCAGTAGCACCGGGATCTACGAGCCGGCCCAGCATTTT
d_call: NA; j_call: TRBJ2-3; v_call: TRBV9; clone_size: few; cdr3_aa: CASSVGWGPTDTQYF; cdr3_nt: TGTGCCAGCAGCGTAGGATGGGGGCCCACAGATACGCAGTATTTT
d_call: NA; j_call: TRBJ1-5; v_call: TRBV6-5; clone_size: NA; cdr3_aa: CASSIQGGGNQPQHF; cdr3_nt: TGTGCCAGCAGTATCCAGGGAGGCGGCAATCAGCCCCAGCATTTT
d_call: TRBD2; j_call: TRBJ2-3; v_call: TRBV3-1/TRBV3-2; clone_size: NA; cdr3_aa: CASSQVASGGVRSTDTQYF; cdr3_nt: TGTGCCAGCAGCCAAGTCGCCAGCGGGGGGGTCCGGAGCACAGATACGCAGTATTTT
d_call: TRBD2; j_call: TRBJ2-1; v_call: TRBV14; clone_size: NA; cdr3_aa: CASSQKLGLAGASSYNEQFF; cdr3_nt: TGTGCCAGCAGCCAAAAATTAGGACTAGCGGGGGCCAGCTCCTACAATGAGCAGTTCTTC
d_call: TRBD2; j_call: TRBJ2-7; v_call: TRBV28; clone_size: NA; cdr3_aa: CASSPHGGSGQREQYF; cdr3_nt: TGTGCCAGCAGTCCACACGGGGGGAGCGGGCAAAGGGAGCAGTACTTC